The clone carrying this T cell receptor beta chain was detected many times. Germline assignment: CDR1 MNHNS and CDR2 SASEGT. This CDR3 spans 15 amino acids. The V and J ends lost 4 bases and 5 bases, in that order; junction bases with no gene match: 6. The sample belongs to a study of cytomegalovirus exposure and HLA in healthy donors. Data came from immunoSEQ multiplex PCR; TCRdb stores just in-frame clones and leaves some out. Here the sample spans about 110,000 clones, around nine tenths being singletons. The chain employs TRBV6-1 and TRBJ1-1; 11 bases line up with TRBD1. The TCR originated in a woman aged 18 to 35 in good health and CMV-seronegative. The sample was PBMCs. For the CDR3, the DNA is TGTGCCAGCAGTGCCGGGACAGGGGGGGAGACTGAAGCTTTCTTT. It translates to CASSAGTGGETEAFF.